The entry below gives a single T cell receptor (beta chain) sequence along with its context. The CDR3 has 14 residues. V lost 6 bases, J lost 9 bases, and 18 bases lay in between. The V gene's germline CDR1 is DFQATT and CDR2 SNEGSKA (reference sequence). This sample stems from a study of T cells in Graves' hyperthyroidism and ophthalmopathy. Amplification targeted TCR beta CDR3 regions from RNA transcripts. Primed by the HTBI set, a first-round RT-PCR was run on the TCR CDR3. TCRdb re-derived calls from the multiplex PCR reads in MiXCR, one entry per CDR3 protein. This table holds a few hundred thousand distinct CDR3 sequences, approximately 14% found once.

Sequenced: blood. The rearrangement links TRBV20-1 to TRBJ1-6, with D maybe TRBD1 (5 bases). The TCR originated in a woman in her thirties or forties with Graves' hyperthyroidism that later progressed to Graves' ophthalmopathy. CDR3 sequence (DNA): TGCAGTGCGACCACGGGACCCGCCTTTTCACCCCTCCACTTT. Translating gives CSATTGPAFSPLHF.